This T cell receptor (beta chain) came from a study of T cells in Graves' hyperthyroidism and ophthalmopathy. General study findings and limits: The model anticipated ophthalmopathy a median approximately six months pre-onset.

This clonotype has a count of ten or more. Its antigen is as yet unknown. Newly diagnosed hyperthyroidism, duration under 2 months, in patients aged 18 to 65. Diagnosis rested on symptoms, serum thyroxine and TRAb, thyroid ultrasound, and orbital computed tomography. V lost 6 bases, J lost 5 bases, and 19 bases lay in between. The CDR3 has 14 residues. The germline CDR1 and CDR2 sequences are DFQATT and SNEGSKA (reference sequence). There were TCR beta CDR3 regions amplified from RNA transcripts. The HTBI primer set was used in a first-round RT-PCR of the TCR CDR3. Using its own MiXCR run on the multiplex PCR reads, TCRdb lists one record per CDR3 protein. The repertoire consists of 400,000 to 500,000 distinct CDR3 sequences, with 12% to 15% occurring once and the leading ten covering approximately 5.3%.

V gene TRBV20-1 combines with J gene TRBJ2-5; perhaps TRBD2 as D (6 bases). Material: blood. The receptor was isolated from a woman between 18 and 29 years old with Graves' hyperthyroidism. The CDR3 reads CSAIRDLRGETQYF. For the CDR3, the DNA is TGCAGTGCCATAAGGGACTTACGGGGGGAGACCCAGTACTTC.